This T cell receptor beta chain was captured in a study of shared clonotypes between healthy human individuals. Across the whole study: A donor's plate count was three for CD4 naive and three for CD4 memory; CD8 naive had two and CD8 memory one. Findings and caveats of the study: Naive subsets typically showed greater estimated richness than memory subsets.

Genomic DNA of each subset was evenly split across several immunoSEQ plates. Some clones are missing from TCRdb's copy, which holds only in-frame ones; the method was immunoSEQ multiplex PCR. The sample lists about 1.5 million clones, approximately 98% occurring once. This CDR3 contains 15 residues. V was shortened by 3 bases and J by 0 bases, with 9 bases between the two germline ends. Germline CDR1 reads SGHNT; CDR2 reads YYREEE (reference sequence). On this clone itself: Its antigen remains unidentified.

This receptor was identified in a man aged 25 to 40 in good health. The sequencing sample was made of naive CD4+ T cells sorted from blood. Subset denoted: CD45RA+ positively selected. The chain links TRBV5-4 to TRBJ1-4; D gene ambiguous. CDR3 loop: CASSYTAATNEKLFF. The DNA for the CDR3 is TGTGCCAGCAGCTATACGGCAGCAACTAATGAAAAACTGTTTTTT.